Listed here are 22 T cell receptor beta chains from one sample, sequenced in a study of blood T cell repertoires in COVID-19. Produced via immunoSEQ multiplex PCR; TCRdb's table is partial and in-frame only. Counted here are some 250,000 clones, roughly 82% occurring once; the ten biggest clones make up approximately 13%. Sequencing input: peripheral blood. These TCRs come from an elderly man with acute or convalescent COVID-19.

This clone was counted only a few times. This rearrangement joins TRBV27 to TRBJ2-7; 7 bases align to TRBD1. Trimming removed 6 bases from V and 2 bases from J; junction bases left unmatched: 7. Germline CDR1 is MNHEY and CDR2 is SMNVEV (reference sequence). The CDR3 length is 14 residues. The CDR3 coding sequence is TGTGCCAGCAGAAATCCGGGACAGACCTACGAGCAGTACTTC. Protein sequence: CASRNPGQTYEQYF.

The rearrangement links TRBV7-6 to TRBJ1-5; weak D call: TRBD1 (6 bases). The ends were cut back, 4 bases at V and 3 bases at J, with 13 bases in the middle. The CDR3 runs to 15 residues. CDR1 and CDR2 from the germline V gene are SGHVS and FNYEAQ. In DNA, the CDR3 is TGTGCCAGCAGCTCTCAACAGGGTATCAATCAGCCCCAGCATTTT. This codes for CASSSQQGINQPQHF.

The chain recombines TRBV18 with TRBJ2-1; D is perhaps TRBD1 (5 bases). In germline, CDR1 is KGHSH, CDR2 LQKENI. V was clipped by 1 base and J by 7 bases, with 8 bases between them. The length of the CDR3 is 13 residues. CDR3 DNA: TGTGCCAGCTCACCACGAAGACAGAATGAGCAGTTCTTC. As protein: CASSPRRQNEQFF. Full variable domain (remainder filled in from reference TRBV18 and TRBJ2-1): NAGVMQNPRHLVRRRGQEARLRCSPMKGHSHVYWYRQLPEEGLKFMVYLQKENIIDESGMPKERFSAEFPKEGPSILRIQQVVRGDSAAYFCASSPRRQNEQFFGPGTRLTVL.

This clone has more than one count but fewer than ten. J is TRBJ2-5 and V is TRBV3-1 (or the pseudogene TRBV3-2), with 10 bases identical to TRBD2. V gave up 4 bases and J gave up 5 bases; unmatched junction bases: 13. This CDR3 region has 17 residues. Looked up from germline, CDR1 is LGHDT and CDR2 is YNNKEL (reference sequence). CDR3 nucleotide sequence: TGTGCCAGCAGCCTCTTGGCCGAAGCGGGGGGGCTGGAGACCCAGTACTTC. This sequence encodes CASSLLAEAGGLETQYF.

The rearrangement uses TRBV7-9 and TRBJ2-3, with 8 bases that match TRBD2. The V gene's germline CDR1 is SEHNR and CDR2 FQNEAQ (reference sequence). Germline trimming cut 2 bases from V and 4 bases from J; bases unmatched to any gene: 5. This CDR3 is 15 amino acids long. The CDR3 region is CASSLSPGRADTQYF. CDR3 in DNA: TGTGCCAGCAGCTTAAGTCCCGGGAGGGCAGATACGCAGTATTTT. Drawing the rest from reference TRBV7-9 and TRBJ2-3, the complete variable domain is DTGVSQNPRHKITKRGQNVTFRCDPISEHNRLYWYRQTLGQGPEFLTYFQNEAQLEKSRLLSDRFSAERPKGSFSTLEIQRTEQGDSAMYLCASSLSPGRADTQYFGPGTRLTVL.

The V call is TRBV3-1 (or the pseudogene TRBV3-2), the J call TRBJ1-2; D is undetermined. Germline values: CDR1 LGHDT, CDR2 YNNKEL (reference sequence). The CDR3 is 12 amino acids. The V end was cut by 4 bases, the J end by 6 bases, with 9 bases between. CDR3 sequence (DNA): TGTGCCAGCAGCCCACCGGGAAATGGCTACACCTTC. It is translated as CASSPPGNGYTF.

The V gene is TRBV7-9, the J gene TRBJ2-1, with TRBD1 matching 12 bases. Unmatched junction bases numbered 7, after V lost 5 bases and J lost 8 bases. From germline, CDR1 is SEHNR and CDR2 FQNEAQ (reference sequence). The length of the CDR3 is 15 residues. CDR3 nucleotides: TGTGCCAGCAGCGACCGGGACAGGGGGCGTGATGAGCAGTTCTTC. Protein product: CASSDRDRGRDEQFF.

The chain uses TRBV10-3 and TRBJ2-7; 9 bases are shared with TRBD1. The length of the CDR3 is 15 residues. The germline CDR1 and CDR2 sequences are ENHRY and SYGVKD. V lost 3 bases, J lost 3 bases, and 6 bases stayed unmatched. CDR3 loop: CAISETQTGGYEQYF. For the CDR3, the DNA is TGTGCCATCAGTGAAACACAGACAGGGGGCTACGAGCAGTACTTC.

The chain is built from TRBV4-1 and TRBJ1-5, with TRBD1 matching over 8 bases. J lost 2 bases, V lost 4 bases, and 7 bases had no gene match. Germline assignment: CDR1 MGHRA and CDR2 YSYEKL. This CDR3 comprises 16 residues. CDR3 bases: TGCGCCAGCAGCCCCTTAGGACAGGGAGGCAATCAGCCCCAGCATTTT. This translates into CASSPLGQGGNQPQHF.

The V gene is TRBV11-2, the J gene TRBJ2-1; D is unclear. Deletions cut 3 bases from V and 6 bases from J, with 12 bases between. In germline, CDR1 is SGHAT, CDR2 FQNNGV. This CDR3 region has 14 residues. The DNA for the CDR3 is TGTGCCAGCAGCTTTGGCACTATAGGCAATGAGCAGTTCTTC. Protein product: CASSFGTIGNEQFF.

The chain couples TRBV5-1 to TRBJ1-1; 7 nucleotides agree with TRBD1. The germline V gene has CDR1 SGHRS and CDR2 YFSETQ. Trimming removed 0 bases from V and 0 bases from J; junction bases left unmatched: 2. The CDR3 sequence is 15 residues long. CDR3 protein: CASSLGGQLNTEAFF. The DNA for the CDR3 is TGCGCCAGCAGCTTGGGGGGACAGTTGAACACTGAAGCTTTCTTT.

The V gene is TRBV7-9, the J gene TRBJ2-7, with D unresolved. V shed 1 base and J shed 2 bases, with 6 bases lying between them. This CDR3 spans 13 amino acids. Germline V gene sequence: CDR1 SEHNR, CDR2 FQNEAQ (reference sequence). DNA of the CDR3: TGTGCCAGCAGCTTAGGAGAACCCTACGAGCAGTACTTC. Its protein product is CASSLGEPYEQYF.

This clone was counted once. The chain has TRBV19 and TRBJ2-3, with D unclear. Germline V gene sequence: CDR1 LNHDA, CDR2 SQIVND (reference sequence). Between the trimmed V and J ends, which lost 3 bases and 6 bases, there was a span of 16 bases. The CDR3 is 15 amino acids. The DNA for the CDR3 is TGTGCCAGTAGTATCGATCTCGCGGCATGGGATACGCAGTATTTT. Translating it yields CASSIDLAAWDTQYF.

This clone has only a few counts. The gene calls are TRBV13 and TRBJ1-3; D uncertain. CDR1 and CDR2 from the germline V gene are PRHDT and FYEKMQ (reference sequence). The CDR3 has 17 residues. V gave up 0 bases and J gave up 0 bases, with 12 bases separating them. CDR3 region: CASSLGSATTSGNTIYF. CDR3 DNA: TGTGCCAGCAGCTTAGGCAGTGCCACCACCTCTGGAAACACCATATATTTT.

This chain joins TRBV28 and TRBJ2-7, with TRBD2 matching over 9 bases. The CDR3 is made up of 12 amino acids. J gave up 7 bases and V 7 bases, and 5 bases lay outside the gene matches. Per the germline V gene, CDR1 is MDHEN and CDR2 is SYDVKM. CDR3 nucleotide sequence: TGTGCCAGCACCCGGCGGGGGGGGGAGCAGTACTTC. This codes for CASTRRGGEQYF.

The CDR3 DNA is TGTGCCAGTAGCCTTTTCCCAGATACGCAGTATTTT. It translates to CASSLFPDTQYF. The gene calls are TRBV19 and TRBJ2-3, with D unresolved. The V end lost 6 bases, the J end lost 4 bases, and 8 bases lay between the germline ends. Germline lookup yields CDR1 LNHDA and CDR2 SQIVND (reference sequence). The CDR3 length is 12 residues.

The J gene is TRBJ1-6, the V gene TRBV7-2, with D perhaps TRBD1 (5 bases). The ends were cut back, 0 bases at V and 7 bases at J, with 7 bases in the middle. The germline CDR1 and CDR2 sequences are SGHTA and FQGNSA. The CDR3 has 14 amino acids. CDR3 amino acids: CASSLATANSPLHF. In nucleotides, the CDR3 is TGTGCCAGCAGCTTAGCGACAGCGAATTCACCCCTCCACTTT.

This chain connects TRBV6-1 to TRBJ2-2; D perhaps matches TRBD1 (6 bases). The CDR3 has 16 amino acids. The germline V and J ends were trimmed by 3 bases and 8 bases, with 19 bases remaining between them. Germline assignment: CDR1 MNHNS and CDR2 SASEGT. CDR3 loop: CASSERQAKSGGELFF. The CDR3 nucleotides are TGTGCCAGCAGTGAGAGACAGGCTAAATCGGGGGGGGAGCTGTTTTTT.

This CDR3 reads CASSPGREGDQPQHF. The CDR3 DNA sequence: TGTGCCAGCAGCCCCGGGAGGGAGGGGGATCAGCCCCAGCATTTT. The chain carries TRBV7-9 and TRBJ1-5, with D perhaps TRBD1 (6 bases). From germline, CDR1 is SEHNR and CDR2 FQNEAQ (reference sequence). Trimming stripped 5 bases from V and 5 bases from J, with 16 bases between. The CDR3 covers 15 residues.

The rearrangement links TRBV28 to TRBJ2-2, with D maybe TRBD1 (5 bases). V shed 5 bases and J shed 5 bases, with 12 bases lying between them. Germline CDR1 is MDHEN and CDR2 is SYDVKM. This CDR3 contains 14 residues. CDR3 in amino acids: CASSPQGHTGELFF. The CDR3 DNA reads TGTGCCAGCAGTCCCCAGGGCCATACCGGGGAGCTGTTTTTT.

The rearrangement uses TRBV24-1 and TRBJ1-5; 9 nucleotides line up with TRBD1. Germline lookup yields CDR1 KGHDR and CDR2 SFDVKD. The V segment lost 3 bases and the J segment 7 bases; nucleotides outside the gene matches: 9. The CDR3 loop spans 16 amino acids. This CDR3 reads CATSDNSGTGSQPQHF. As DNA, the CDR3 is TGTGCCACCAGTGATAACTCCGGGACAGGGAGCCAGCCCCAGCATTTT.

The genes are TRBV6-5 and TRBJ1-1, with 10 nucleotides matching TRBD1. Trimming at V came to 4 bases and at J to 2 bases, leaving 7 bases not matched to a gene. The CDR3 spans 16 residues. Germline V CDR1 and CDR2: MNHEY, SVGAGI. CDR3 nucleotides: TGTGCCAGCAGTTTAACCGGGACAGGGGTCAACACTGAAGCTTTCTTT. Residues: CASSLTGTGVNTEAFF.